Listed below are T cell receptor beta chains from one sample, sequenced in a study of T cell responses to AZD1222 COVID-19 vaccine. TCRdb's copy holds only in-frame clones and misses some; the assay was immunoSEQ multiplex PCR. The table shows fewer than 150,000 clones, with 90% to 95% occurring only once. This material consisted of peripheral blood, taken 28 days after the second AZD1222 dose. The receptor set was obtained from an adult who received the AZD1222 COVID-19 vaccine. Both conserved end residues are part of each CDR3. The D gene is left open where the match is weak. Clone sizes are given selectively: once, few, many, or a class where the clone is expanded.

d_gene	v_gene	abundance	j_gene	CDR3nt	CDR3aa
NA	TRBV5-1	NA	TRBJ1-3	TGCGCCAGCAGTTTAAGTCGTCAGGGATCTGGAAACACCATATATTTT	CASSLSRQGSGNTIYF
NA	TRBV28	NA	TRBJ1-4	TGTGCCAGCCGTACCGGAAAGGGAAAACTGTTTTTT	CASRTGKGKLFF
NA	TRBV19	NA	TRBJ1-5	TGTGCCAGTAGTGAGGCGAAATCGAGCAATCAGCCCCAGCATTTT	CASSEAKSSNQPQHF
NA	TRBV30	many	TRBJ2-7	TGTGCCTGGAGTCCAGCGATCGGGAACTACGAGCAGTACTTC	CAWSPAIGNYEQYF
TRBD2	TRBV20-1	NA	TRBJ2-1	TGCAGTGCTAGTCTGGCGGGAGGAGGTTATGAGCAGTTCTTC	CSASLAGGGYEQFF
NA	TRBV18	NA	TRBJ2-2	TGTGCCAGCTCCCCCGAACACGCGAACACCGGGGAGCTGTTTTTT	CASSPEHANTGELFF
TRBD1	TRBV7-2	NA	TRBJ2-2	TGTGCCAGCAGCTTACAGGGGGCCCCCGGGGAGCTGTTTTTT	CASSLQGAPGELFF
NA	TRBV7-2	NA	TRBJ2-3	TGTGCCAGCAGCTCGGACTATTCAGATACGCAGTATTTT	CASSSDYSDTQYF
NA	TRBV7-6	NA	TRBJ2-3	TGTGCCAGCAGCCCCGTTGGGGGGGCGCTTACCACAGATACGCAGTATTTT	CASSPVGGALTTDTQYF
TRBD2	TRBV5-8	NA	TRBJ2-7	TGTGCCAGCAGCGTAACCGGGACTATCGCGGTCGAGCAGTACTTC	CASSVTGTIAVEQYF
NA	TRBV4-3	NA	TRBJ1-5	TGCGCCAGCAGCCAAGAAGAAAATCAGCCCCAGCATTTT	CASSQEENQPQHF
NA	TRBV5-1	NA	TRBJ1-2	TGCGCCAGCAGATTGGACGGGGACTATGGCTACACCTTC	CASRLDGDYGYTF
TRBD1	TRBV6-2/TRBV6-3	NA	TRBJ1-2	TGTGCCAGCAGTTACTCCGCGGACAGGGGTGGCTACACCTTC	CASSYSADRGGYTF
NA	TRBV5-1	NA	TRBJ2-7	TGCGCCAGCAGCTTGGAACGGGGGAGCTCGGCCTACGAGCAGTACTTC	CASSLERGSSAYEQYF
NA	TRBV3-1/TRBV3-2	NA	TRBJ2-5	TGTGCCAGCACCCAGATCCAGGGAGAGACCCAGTACTTC	CASTQIQGETQYF
NA	TRBV7-2	NA	TRBJ2-3	TGTGCCAGCAGCTTAGCGCCGGGGGCGGATACGCAGTATTTT	CASSLAPGADTQYF
NA	TRBV7-8	NA	TRBJ2-7	TGTGCCAGCAGCTTACCCGGAGTAGGGGCCGCCTACGAGCAGTACTTC	CASSLPGVGAAYEQYF
NA	TRBV6-1	once	TRBJ1-1	TGTGCCAGCAGTGAATTGAGGGACCTGGGGACTGAAGCTTTCTTT	CASSELRDLGTEAFF
NA	TRBV5-6	NA	TRBJ1-2	TGTGCCAGCAGCTTGGTCCTGACGTGGGGCAGCTATGGCTACACCTTC	CASSLVLTWGSYGYTF
NA	TRBV7-9	NA	TRBJ1-4	TGTGCCAGCACCCAAGGGGGGGTCGGGGGAAAACTGTTTTTT	CASTQGGVGGKLFF
NA	TRBV6-5	NA	TRBJ1-4	TGTGCCAGCAGTTTCGGTAGAACTAATGAAAAACTGTTTTTT	CASSFGRTNEKLFF
NA	TRBV7-8	NA	TRBJ2-3	TGTGCCAGCAGCTTAGGAGAGGCTCGGGACATCTTCCCCAGGCGGACAGATACGCAGTATTTT	CASSLGEARDIFPRRTDTQYF
NA	TRBV4-1	NA	TRBJ1-1	TGCGCCAGCAGCCGGGACTTGGGGGACACTGAAGCTTTCTTT	CASSRDLGDTEAFF
NA	TRBV7-3	NA	TRBJ2-5	TGTGCCAGCAGCCTGCCTGGGCGTTCAGAGACCCAGTACTTC	CASSLPGRSETQYF
NA	TRBV7-2	few	TRBJ1-5	TGTGCCAGCAGCTTAGTGGGAGGACAGTCCTATCAGCCCCAGCATTTT	CASSLVGGQSYQPQHF
TRBD2	TRBV29-1	once	TRBJ2-5	TGCAGCAGTGGGGGGACTAGCGGGATCCAAGAGACCCAGTACTTC	CSSGGTSGIQETQYF
NA	TRBV6-2/TRBV6-3	once	TRBJ2-7	TGTGCCAGCAGTTCAAGGGACAACCACGAGCAGTACTTC	CASSSRDNHEQYF
TRBD1	TRBV5-6	few	TRBJ1-6	TGTGCCAGCAGCCCCCGGGACAGGGGAAATTCACCCCTCCACTTT	CASSPRDRGNSPLHF
TRBD1	TRBV9	NA	TRBJ1-3	TGTGCCAGCAAGCCGGGACAGGGACGCTCGGACACCATATATTTT	CASKPGQGRSDTIYF
NA	TRBV4-3	NA	TRBJ1-4	TGCGCCAGCAGCCAATCCCCCCTCTACAATGAAAAACTGTTTTTT	CASSQSPLYNEKLFF
NA	TRBV7-8	NA	TRBJ2-5	TGTGCCAGCAGCTTAGCGTGGGGAGGAACGAGCCAAGAGACCCAGTACTTC	CASSLAWGGTSQETQYF
NA	TRBV19	NA	TRBJ1-2	TGTGCCACAGCGAAAGGGAAGGATAACTATGGCTACACCTTC	CATAKGKDNYGYTF
TRBD2	TRBV12-5	NA	TRBJ2-1	TGTGCTAGTGGTTTCTCGGGACTAGAGCAGTTCTTC	CASGFSGLEQFF
NA	TRBV5-1	NA	TRBJ2-4	TGCGCCAGCAGCTTGGTTGGGACCGGGAACATTCAGTACTTC	CASSLVGTGNIQYF
NA	TRBV27	NA	TRBJ2-7	TGTGCCAGTAGGGGGGGCGCCTACGAGCAGTACTTC	CASRGGAYEQYF
TRBD1	TRBV27	NA	TRBJ1-1	TGTGCCAGCAGTACCTTAGGGACAGGGGGGATGGGTGAAGCTTTCTTT	CASSTLGTGGMGEAFF
NA	TRBV5-4	NA	TRBJ1-3	TGTGCCAGCAGCCCACAAGGGGGGACACATGGAAACACCATATATTTT	CASSPQGGTHGNTIYF
NA	TRBV19	NA	TRBJ1-4	TGTGCCAGTAGTTGGACCGACGGAAAACTGTTTTTT	CASSWTDGKLFF
NA	TRBV6-5	NA	TRBJ1-1	TGTGCCAGCAGAGGGATGAACACTGAAGCTTTCTTT	CASRGMNTEAFF
TRBD2	TRBV6-1	NA	TRBJ2-1	TGTGCCAGCAGTGGTCCGACTAGCGGAACATTCAATGAGCAGTTCTTC	CASSGPTSGTFNEQFF